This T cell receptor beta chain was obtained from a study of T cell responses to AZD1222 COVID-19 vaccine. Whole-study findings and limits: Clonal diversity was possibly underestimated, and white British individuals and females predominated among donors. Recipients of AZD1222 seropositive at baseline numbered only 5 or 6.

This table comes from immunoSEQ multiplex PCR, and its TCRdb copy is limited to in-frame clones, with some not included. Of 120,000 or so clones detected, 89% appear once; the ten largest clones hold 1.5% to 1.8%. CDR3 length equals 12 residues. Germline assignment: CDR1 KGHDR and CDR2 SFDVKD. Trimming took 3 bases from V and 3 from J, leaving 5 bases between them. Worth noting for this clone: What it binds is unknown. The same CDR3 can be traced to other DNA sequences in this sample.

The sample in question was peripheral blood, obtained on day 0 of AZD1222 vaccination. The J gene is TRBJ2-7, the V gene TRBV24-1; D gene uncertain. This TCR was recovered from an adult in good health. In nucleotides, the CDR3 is TGTGCCACCAGTGATCCCGGCTACGAGCAGTACTTC. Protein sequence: CATSDPGYEQYF.